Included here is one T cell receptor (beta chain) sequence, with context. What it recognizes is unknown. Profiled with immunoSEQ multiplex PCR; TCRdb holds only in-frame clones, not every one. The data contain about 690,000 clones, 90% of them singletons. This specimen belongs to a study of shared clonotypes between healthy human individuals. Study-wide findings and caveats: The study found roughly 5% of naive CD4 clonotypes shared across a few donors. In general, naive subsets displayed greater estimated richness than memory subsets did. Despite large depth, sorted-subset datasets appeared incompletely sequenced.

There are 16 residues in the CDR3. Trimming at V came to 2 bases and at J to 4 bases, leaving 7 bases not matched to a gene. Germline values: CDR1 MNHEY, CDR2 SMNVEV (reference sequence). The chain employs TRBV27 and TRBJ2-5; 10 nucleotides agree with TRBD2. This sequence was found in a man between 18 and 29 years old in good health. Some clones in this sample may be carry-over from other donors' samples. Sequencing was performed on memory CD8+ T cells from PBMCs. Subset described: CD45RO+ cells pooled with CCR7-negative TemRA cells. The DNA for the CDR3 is TGTGCCAGCAGTTTAGGTAGCGGGAGGATGTCAGAGACCCAGTACTTC. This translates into CASSLGSGRMSETQYF.